A selection of T cell receptor beta chains follows, all from one sample in a study of T-cell memory formation after mild COVID-19. TCRdb redid the calling of the 5' RACE reads with MiXCR, one entry per CDR3 protein. The table records around 220,000 distinct CDR3 sequences, approximately 16% of them present only once. Sequencing was done on a sample of PBMCs or a T cell subset sorted from them (not recorded which). These receptors were taken from a man in his late teens or twenties who had mild COVID-19 (a few samples of this study predate the infection). Cell type and time point are not known. Both conserved end residues are part of each CDR3. Each record gives: clone size, J gene, D gene, CDR3 length, V gene, CDR3 DNA, CDR3 protein. A D gene is named only where the DNA matches it firmly. Only part of the rows carry a size: once, few, many, or a class if the clone is expanded.

clone_size: few; j_call: TRBJ2-1; d_call: NA; cdr3_length: 17; v_call: TRBV7-2; cdr3_nt: TGTGCCAGCAGCTTGATTGGGGTGGTCGTCTCCTACAATGAGCAGTTCTTC; cdr3_aa: CASSLIGVVVSYNEQFF
clone_size: NA; j_call: TRBJ2-7; d_call: TRBD1; cdr3_length: 14; v_call: TRBV19; cdr3_nt: TGTGCCAGTAGGACCGGGACAGAATCCAACGAGCAGTACTTC; cdr3_aa: CASRTGTESNEQYF
clone_size: NA; j_call: TRBJ1-6; d_call: NA; cdr3_length: 17; v_call: TRBV6-5; cdr3_nt: TGTGCCAGCAGTTACTCCCCCCCAGGCAGTCTGAATTCACCCCTCCACTTT; cdr3_aa: CASSYSPPGSLNSPLHF
clone_size: NA; j_call: TRBJ1-4; d_call: NA; cdr3_length: 16; v_call: TRBV7-9; cdr3_nt: TGTGCCAGCAGCTTAGCGGCCTCGGGATTTAGTATGAAACTGTTTTTT; cdr3_aa: CASSLAASGFSMKLFF
clone_size: NA; j_call: TRBJ2-1; d_call: NA; cdr3_length: 15; v_call: TRBV29-1; cdr3_nt: TGCAGCGTTGCCCGGACAGTCGGGTCCTACAATGAGCAGTTCTTC; cdr3_aa: CSVARTVGSYNEQFF
clone_size: NA; j_call: TRBJ2-5; d_call: NA; cdr3_length: 13; v_call: TRBV7-9; cdr3_nt: TGTGCCAGCAGCCTCGGGACGGGGGAGACCCAGTACTTC; cdr3_aa: CASSLGTGETQYF
clone_size: few; j_call: TRBJ2-7; d_call: TRBD1; cdr3_length: 12; v_call: TRBV6-2/TRBV6-3; cdr3_nt: TGTGCCACCGGACAGGCCTACTACGAGCAGTACTTC; cdr3_aa: CATGQAYYEQYF
clone_size: few; j_call: TRBJ2-1; d_call: TRBD2; cdr3_length: 17; v_call: TRBV5-6; cdr3_nt: TGTGCCAGCAGCTTGGACATTAGCGGGGGTCACTACAATGAGCAGTTCTTC; cdr3_aa: CASSLDISGGHYNEQFF
clone_size: NA; j_call: TRBJ1-2; d_call: NA; cdr3_length: 13; v_call: TRBV7-2; cdr3_nt: TGTGCCAGCAGCCAAGGGAGTACCTATGGCTACACCTTC; cdr3_aa: CASSQGSTYGYTF
clone_size: many; j_call: TRBJ2-7; d_call: TRBD1; cdr3_length: 14; v_call: TRBV5-1; cdr3_nt: TGCGCCAGCAACTTAGGGGGCGGCACCTACGAGCAGTACTTC; cdr3_aa: CASNLGGGTYEQYF
clone_size: NA; j_call: TRBJ1-5; d_call: NA; cdr3_length: 14; v_call: TRBV6-2/TRBV6-3; cdr3_nt: TGTGCCAGCAGCCCTCGGGGCACCGATCAGCCCCAGCATTTT; cdr3_aa: CASSPRGTDQPQHF
clone_size: NA; j_call: TRBJ2-3; d_call: NA; cdr3_length: 14; v_call: TRBV4-3; cdr3_nt: TGCGCCAGCAGCCACGACGTGGGGACAGATACGCAGTATTTT; cdr3_aa: CASSHDVGTDTQYF
clone_size: NA; j_call: TRBJ2-3; d_call: NA; cdr3_length: 14; v_call: TRBV3-1; cdr3_nt: TGTGCCAGCAGCCTTAGCCGGGCCACAGATACGCAGTATTTT; cdr3_aa: CASSLSRATDTQYF
clone_size: few; j_call: TRBJ1-2; d_call: NA; cdr3_length: 13; v_call: TRBV7-2; cdr3_nt: TGTGCCAGCAGCCCCCCCGTGGCAGGGACGTACACCTTC; cdr3_aa: CASSPPVAGTYTF
clone_size: NA; j_call: TRBJ2-5; d_call: NA; cdr3_length: 14; v_call: TRBV3-1; cdr3_nt: TGTGCCAGCAGCCAAGTGGTCAGGGGTGAGACCCAGTACTTC; cdr3_aa: CASSQVVRGETQYF
clone_size: many; j_call: TRBJ2-5; d_call: NA; cdr3_length: 15; v_call: TRBV12-3/TRBV12-4; cdr3_nt: TGTGCCAGCAGCCCAAGGGGGGCTCTCCAAGAGACCCAGTACTTC; cdr3_aa: CASSPRGALQETQYF
clone_size: NA; j_call: TRBJ2-3; d_call: TRBD2; cdr3_length: 14; v_call: TRBV3-1; cdr3_nt: TGTGCCAGCAGCCAGGACGGGGGACTAGGAACGCAGTATTTT; cdr3_aa: CASSQDGGLGTQYF
clone_size: few; j_call: TRBJ2-2; d_call: TRBD1; cdr3_length: 15; v_call: TRBV29-1; cdr3_nt: TGCAGCGTCGCCGTGCAAGGGGGCAGGGCCGGGGAGCTGTTTTTT; cdr3_aa: CSVAVQGGRAGELFF
clone_size: NA; j_call: TRBJ1-2; d_call: TRBD1; cdr3_length: 14; v_call: TRBV3-1; cdr3_nt: TGTGCCAGCAGCCAAACGACAGGGAACTATGGCTACACCTTC; cdr3_aa: CASSQTTGNYGYTF
clone_size: few; j_call: TRBJ2-4; d_call: TRBD1; cdr3_length: 14; v_call: TRBV20-1; cdr3_nt: TGCAGTGCTACAGGACAGGCAGCCAAAAACATTCAGTACTTC; cdr3_aa: CSATGQAAKNIQYF
clone_size: few; j_call: TRBJ2-2; d_call: TRBD1; cdr3_length: 17; v_call: TRBV4-1; cdr3_nt: TGCGCCAGCGGCGAGACAGGGGTCTTATCGAACACCGGGGAGCTGTTTTTT; cdr3_aa: CASGETGVLSNTGELFF
clone_size: few; j_call: TRBJ2-3; d_call: TRBD1; cdr3_length: 17; v_call: TRBV7-8; cdr3_nt: TGTGCCAGCAGTTCCTACCGGACAGGAACTAGCACAGATACGCAGTATTTT; cdr3_aa: CASSSYRTGTSTDTQYF
clone_size: few; j_call: TRBJ2-5; d_call: NA; cdr3_length: 14; v_call: TRBV7-8; cdr3_nt: TGTGCCAGCAGCTACGGACGGTACCAAGAGACCCAGTACTTC; cdr3_aa: CASSYGRYQETQYF
clone_size: few; j_call: TRBJ1-1; d_call: TRBD1; cdr3_length: 13; v_call: TRBV5-1; cdr3_nt: TGCGCCAGCAGCTCTAGACAGGGAGGACTGAAGGTGTTT; cdr3_aa: CASSSRQGGLKVF
clone_size: many; j_call: TRBJ2-7; d_call: NA; cdr3_length: 10; v_call: TRBV21-1; cdr3_nt: TGTGCCACCCTTTGGTACGAGCAGTACTTC; cdr3_aa: CATLWYEQYF
clone_size: NA; j_call: TRBJ2-5; d_call: TRBD1; cdr3_length: 13; v_call: TRBV5-1; cdr3_nt: TGCGCCAGCAGCAGGGACAGACACAGGACCCAGTACTTC; cdr3_aa: CASSRDRHRTQYF
clone_size: NA; j_call: TRBJ2-1; d_call: NA; cdr3_length: 12; v_call: TRBV28; cdr3_nt: TGTGCCACGATGGGGCAGGACAATGAGCAGTTCTTC; cdr3_aa: CATMGQDNEQFF
clone_size: NA; j_call: TRBJ2-6; d_call: TRBD1; cdr3_length: 18; v_call: TRBV6-5; cdr3_nt: TGTGCCAGCAGTTACAACAGGGGCATTCCGGCTGGGGCCAACGTCCTGACTTTC; cdr3_aa: CASSYNRGIPAGANVLTF
clone_size: NA; j_call: TRBJ1-5; d_call: NA; cdr3_length: 16; v_call: TRBV7-2; cdr3_nt: TGTGCCAGCAGCTTAGCGGGTAGGAATAGCAATCAGCCCCAGCATTTT; cdr3_aa: CASSLAGRNSNQPQHF
clone_size: NA; j_call: TRBJ1-1; d_call: NA; cdr3_length: 12; v_call: TRBV2; cdr3_nt: TGTGCCAGCAGTGAGGGTCGTAGTGAAGCTTTCTTT; cdr3_aa: CASSEGRSEAFF